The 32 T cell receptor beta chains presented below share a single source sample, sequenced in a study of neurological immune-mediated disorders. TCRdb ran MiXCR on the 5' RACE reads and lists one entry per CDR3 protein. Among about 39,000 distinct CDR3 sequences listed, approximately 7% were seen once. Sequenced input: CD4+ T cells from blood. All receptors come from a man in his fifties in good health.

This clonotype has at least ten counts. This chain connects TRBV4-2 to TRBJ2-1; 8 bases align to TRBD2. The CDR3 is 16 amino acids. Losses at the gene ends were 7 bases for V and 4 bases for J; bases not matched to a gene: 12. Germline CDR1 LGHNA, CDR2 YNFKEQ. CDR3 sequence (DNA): TGTGCCAGCAACCGGAGCGGGGCTAGCGGGTACAATGAGCAGTTCTTC. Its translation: CASNRSGASGYNEQFF.

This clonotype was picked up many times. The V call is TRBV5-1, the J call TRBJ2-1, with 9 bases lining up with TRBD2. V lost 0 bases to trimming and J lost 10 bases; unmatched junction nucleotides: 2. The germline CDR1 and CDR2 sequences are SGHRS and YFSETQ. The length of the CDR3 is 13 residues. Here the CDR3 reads CASSLVLAGEQFF. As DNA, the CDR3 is TGCGCCAGCAGCTTGGTCCTAGCGGGGGAGCAGTTCTTC.

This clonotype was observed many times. The CDR3 nucleotides are TGCAGTGCTAGAAAAGGTGGCGCCAGACTAAATGAAAAACTGTTTTTT. Protein sequence: CSARKGGARLNEKLFF. The chain links TRBV20-1 to TRBJ1-4; D is unclear. V lost 2 bases, J lost 5 bases, and 18 bases lay in between. The CDR3 is 16 amino acids. Looked up from germline, CDR1 is DFQATT and CDR2 is SNEGSKA (reference sequence).

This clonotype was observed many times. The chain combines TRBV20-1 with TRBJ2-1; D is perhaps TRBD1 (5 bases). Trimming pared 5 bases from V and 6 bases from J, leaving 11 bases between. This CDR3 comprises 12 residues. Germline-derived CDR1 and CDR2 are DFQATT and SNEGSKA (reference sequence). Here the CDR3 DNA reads TGCAGTGCTTGGGGCTGGGGCAATGAGCAGTTCTTC. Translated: CSAWGWGNEQFF.

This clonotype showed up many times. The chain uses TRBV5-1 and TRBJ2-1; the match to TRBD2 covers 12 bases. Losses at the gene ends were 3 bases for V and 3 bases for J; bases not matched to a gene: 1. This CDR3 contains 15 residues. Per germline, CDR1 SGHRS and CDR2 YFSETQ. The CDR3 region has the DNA TGCGCCAGCAGCTCACTAGCGGGAGGCTACAATGAGCAGTTCTTC. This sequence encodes CASSSLAGGYNEQFF.

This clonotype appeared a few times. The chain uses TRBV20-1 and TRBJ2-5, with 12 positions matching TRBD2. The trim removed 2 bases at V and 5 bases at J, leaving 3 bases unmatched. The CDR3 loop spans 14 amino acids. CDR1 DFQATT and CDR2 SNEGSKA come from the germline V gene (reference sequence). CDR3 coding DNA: TGCAGTGCTAGACTAGCGGGAGGGATGGAGACCCAGTACTTC. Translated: CSARLAGGMETQYF.

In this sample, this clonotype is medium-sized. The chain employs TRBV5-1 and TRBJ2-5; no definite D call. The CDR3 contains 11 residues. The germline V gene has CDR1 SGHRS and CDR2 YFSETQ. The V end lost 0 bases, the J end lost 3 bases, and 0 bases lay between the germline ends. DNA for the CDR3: TGCGCCAGCAGCTTGGAAGAGACCCAGTACTTC. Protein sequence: CASSLEETQYF.

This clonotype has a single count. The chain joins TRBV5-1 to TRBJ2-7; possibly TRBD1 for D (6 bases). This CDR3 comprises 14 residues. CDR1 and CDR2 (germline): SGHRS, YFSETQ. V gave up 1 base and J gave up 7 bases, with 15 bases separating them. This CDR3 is CASSLSGTPLEQYF. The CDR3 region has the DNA TGCGCCAGCAGCTTGTCCGGGACACCTTTAGAGCAGTACTTC.

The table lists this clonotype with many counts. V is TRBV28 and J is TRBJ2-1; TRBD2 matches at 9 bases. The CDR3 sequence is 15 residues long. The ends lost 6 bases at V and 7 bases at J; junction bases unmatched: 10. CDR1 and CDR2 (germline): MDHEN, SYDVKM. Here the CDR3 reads CASSIGGRVGNEQFF. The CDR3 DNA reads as TGTGCCAGCAGCATAGGCGGGAGGGTGGGGAATGAGCAGTTCTTC.

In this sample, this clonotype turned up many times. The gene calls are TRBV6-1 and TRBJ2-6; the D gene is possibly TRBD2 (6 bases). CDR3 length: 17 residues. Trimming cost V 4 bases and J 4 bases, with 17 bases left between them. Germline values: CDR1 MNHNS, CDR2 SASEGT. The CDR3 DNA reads TGTGCCAGCAGTGGGACTAACAGGCAGCCAGGGGCCAACGTCCTGACTTTC. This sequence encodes CASSGTNRQPGANVLTF.

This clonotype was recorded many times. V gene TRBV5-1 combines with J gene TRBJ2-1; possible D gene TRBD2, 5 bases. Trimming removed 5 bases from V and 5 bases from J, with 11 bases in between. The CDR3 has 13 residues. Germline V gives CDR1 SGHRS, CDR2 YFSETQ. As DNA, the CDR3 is TGCGCCAGCAGTAACTCCGGGGACAATGAGCAGTTCTTC. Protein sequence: CASSNSGDNEQFF.

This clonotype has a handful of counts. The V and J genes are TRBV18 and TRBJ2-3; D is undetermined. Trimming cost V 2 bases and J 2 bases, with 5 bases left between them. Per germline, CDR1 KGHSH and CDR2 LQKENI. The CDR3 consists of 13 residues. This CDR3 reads CASSPDNTDTQYF. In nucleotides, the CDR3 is TGTGCCAGCTCACCAGACAACACAGATACGCAGTATTTT.

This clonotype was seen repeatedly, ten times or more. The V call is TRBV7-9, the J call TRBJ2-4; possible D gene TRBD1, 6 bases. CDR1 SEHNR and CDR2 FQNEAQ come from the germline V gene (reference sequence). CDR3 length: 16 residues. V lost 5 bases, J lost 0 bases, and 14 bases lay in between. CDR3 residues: CASSKTGTLAKNIQYF. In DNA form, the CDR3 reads TGTGCCAGCAGCAAAACAGGGACACTAGCCAAAAACATTCAGTACTTC.

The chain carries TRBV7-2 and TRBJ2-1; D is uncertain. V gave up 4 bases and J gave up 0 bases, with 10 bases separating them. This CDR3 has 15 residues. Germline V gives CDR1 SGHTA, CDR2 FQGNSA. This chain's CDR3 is CASSSFQASYNEQFF. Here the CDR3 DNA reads TGTGCCAGCAGCTCGTTTCAGGCCTCCTACAATGAGCAGTTCTTC.

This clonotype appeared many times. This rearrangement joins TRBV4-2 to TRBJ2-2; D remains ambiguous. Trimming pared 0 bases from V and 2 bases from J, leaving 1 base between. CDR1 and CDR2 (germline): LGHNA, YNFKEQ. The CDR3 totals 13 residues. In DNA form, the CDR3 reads TGTGCCAGCAGCCAAGATAACACCGGGGAGCTGTTTTTT. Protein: CASSQDNTGELFF.

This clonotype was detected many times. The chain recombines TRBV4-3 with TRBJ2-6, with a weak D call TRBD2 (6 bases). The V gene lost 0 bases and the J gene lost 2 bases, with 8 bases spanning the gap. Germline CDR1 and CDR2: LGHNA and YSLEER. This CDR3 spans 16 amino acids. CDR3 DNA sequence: TGCGCCAGCAGCCAAGATGGGGGGACTGGGGCCAACGTCCTGACTTTC. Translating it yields CASSQDGGTGANVLTF.

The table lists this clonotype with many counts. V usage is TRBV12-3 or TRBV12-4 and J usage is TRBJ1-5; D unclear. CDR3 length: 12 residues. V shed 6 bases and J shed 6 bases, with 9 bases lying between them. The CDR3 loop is CASSLDPQPQHF. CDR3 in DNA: TGTGCCAGCAGCCTGGACCCTCAGCCCCAGCATTTT.

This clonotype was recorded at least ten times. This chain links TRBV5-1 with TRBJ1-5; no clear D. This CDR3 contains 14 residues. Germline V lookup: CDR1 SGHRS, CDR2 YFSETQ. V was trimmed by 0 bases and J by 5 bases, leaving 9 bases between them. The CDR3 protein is CASSLGPGDQPQHF. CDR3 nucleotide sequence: TGCGCCAGCAGCTTGGGGCCAGGAGATCAGCCCCAGCATTTT.

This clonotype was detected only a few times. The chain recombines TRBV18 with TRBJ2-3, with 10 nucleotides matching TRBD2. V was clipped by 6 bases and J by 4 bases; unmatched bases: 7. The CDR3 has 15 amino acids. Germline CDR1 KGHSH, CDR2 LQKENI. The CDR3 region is CASSQGLAFADTQYF. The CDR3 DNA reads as TGTGCCAGCTCGCAGGGACTAGCGTTCGCAGATACGCAGTATTTT.

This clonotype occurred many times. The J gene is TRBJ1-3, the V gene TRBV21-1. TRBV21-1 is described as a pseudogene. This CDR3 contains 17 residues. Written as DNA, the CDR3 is TGTGCCAGCAGCAAAGTAGAGAGGGCCATCTCTGGAAACACCATATATTTT. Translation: CASSKVERAISGNTIYF.

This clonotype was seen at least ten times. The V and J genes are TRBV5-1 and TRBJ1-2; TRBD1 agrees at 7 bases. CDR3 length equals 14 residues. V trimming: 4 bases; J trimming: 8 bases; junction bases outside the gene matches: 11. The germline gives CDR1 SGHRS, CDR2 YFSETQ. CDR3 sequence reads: CASSIPDRTAGYTF. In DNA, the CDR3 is TGCGCCAGCAGCATCCCGGACAGGACGGCCGGCTACACCTTC.

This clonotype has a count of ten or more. The CDR3 sequence is CASRVGTTNKGEQYF. The CDR3, as DNA: TGCGCCAGCAGAGTTGGGACTACCAATAAAGGCGAGCAGTACTTC. This sequence joins TRBV5-1 and TRBJ2-7; 7 bases line up with TRBD2. The CDR3 runs 15 residues. V lost 5 bases and J lost 6; bases outside the gene matches: 14. Germline CDR1 is SGHRS and CDR2 is YFSETQ.

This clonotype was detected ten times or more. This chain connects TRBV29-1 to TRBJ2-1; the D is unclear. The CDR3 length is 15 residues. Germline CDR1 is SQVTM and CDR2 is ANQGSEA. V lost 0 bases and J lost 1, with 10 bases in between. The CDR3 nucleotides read TGCAGCGTTGAAGATACCGCCTATTCCTACAATGAGCAGTTCTTC. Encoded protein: CSVEDTAYSYNEQFF.

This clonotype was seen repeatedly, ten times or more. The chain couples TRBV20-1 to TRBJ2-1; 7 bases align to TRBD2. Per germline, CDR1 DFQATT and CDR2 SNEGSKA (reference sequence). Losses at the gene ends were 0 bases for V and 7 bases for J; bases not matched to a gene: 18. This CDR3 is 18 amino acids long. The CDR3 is CSARDMGPSGIGRNEQFF. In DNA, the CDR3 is TGCAGTGCTAGAGATATGGGGCCTAGCGGAATAGGGCGGAATGAGCAGTTCTTC.

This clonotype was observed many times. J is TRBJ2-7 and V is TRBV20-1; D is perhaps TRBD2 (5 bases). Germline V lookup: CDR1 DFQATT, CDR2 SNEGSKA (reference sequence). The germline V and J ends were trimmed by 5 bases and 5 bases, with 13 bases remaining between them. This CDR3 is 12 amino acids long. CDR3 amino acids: CSAPGTGDEQYF. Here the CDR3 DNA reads TGCAGTGCTCCGGGAACTGGGGACGAGCAGTACTTC.

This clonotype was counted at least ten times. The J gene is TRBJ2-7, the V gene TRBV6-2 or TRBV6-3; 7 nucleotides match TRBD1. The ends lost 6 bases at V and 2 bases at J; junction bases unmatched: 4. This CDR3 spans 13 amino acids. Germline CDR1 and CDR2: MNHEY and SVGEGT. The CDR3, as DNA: TGTGCCAGCAGGTTCGGACAGGCCTACGAGCAGTACTTC. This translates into CASRFGQAYEQYF.

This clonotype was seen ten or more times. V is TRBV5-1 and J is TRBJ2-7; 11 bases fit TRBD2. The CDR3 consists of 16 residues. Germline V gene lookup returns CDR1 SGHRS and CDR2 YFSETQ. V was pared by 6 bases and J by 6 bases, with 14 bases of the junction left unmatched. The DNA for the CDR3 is TGCGCCAGCAACTACAGGGCTAGCGGGAGGACAGGCGAGCAGTACTTC. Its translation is CASNYRASGRTGEQYF.

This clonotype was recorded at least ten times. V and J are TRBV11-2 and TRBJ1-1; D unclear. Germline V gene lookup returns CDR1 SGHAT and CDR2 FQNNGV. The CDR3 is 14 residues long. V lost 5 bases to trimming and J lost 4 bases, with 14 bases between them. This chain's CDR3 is CASSAQEGGTEAFF. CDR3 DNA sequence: TGTGCCAGCAGCGCCCAAGAGGGAGGCACTGAAGCTTTCTTT.

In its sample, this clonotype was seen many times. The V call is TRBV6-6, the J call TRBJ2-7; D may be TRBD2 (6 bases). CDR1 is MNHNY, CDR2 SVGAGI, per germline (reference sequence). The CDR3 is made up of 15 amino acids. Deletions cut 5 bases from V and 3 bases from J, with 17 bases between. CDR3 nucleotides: TGTGCCAGCAGTCCCCGGCGGGGCAGACTCTACGAGCAGTACTTC. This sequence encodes CASSPRRGRLYEQYF.

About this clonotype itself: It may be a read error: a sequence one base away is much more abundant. The CDR3 protein is CSASLGQSTGELFF. Here the CDR3 DNA reads TGCAGTGCTAGTTTAGGACAGTCGACCGGGGAGCTGTTTTTT. This chain links TRBV20-1 with TRBJ2-2; a possible D gene is TRBD1 (6 bases). The CDR3 runs to 14 residues. Germline CDR1 is DFQATT and CDR2 is SNEGSKA (reference sequence). Trimming removed 3 bases at V and 5 bases at J, with 13 bases between.

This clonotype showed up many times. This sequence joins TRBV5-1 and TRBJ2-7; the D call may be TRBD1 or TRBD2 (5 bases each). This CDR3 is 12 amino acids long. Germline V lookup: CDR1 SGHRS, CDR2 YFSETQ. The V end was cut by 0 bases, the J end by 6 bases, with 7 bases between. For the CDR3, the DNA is TGCGCCAGCAGCTTGGAAGGGACCGAGCAGTACTTC. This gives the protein CASSLEGTEQYF.

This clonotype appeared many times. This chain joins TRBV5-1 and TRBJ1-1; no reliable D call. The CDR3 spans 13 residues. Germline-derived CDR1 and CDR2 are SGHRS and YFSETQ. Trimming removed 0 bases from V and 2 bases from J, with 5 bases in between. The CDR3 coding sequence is TGCGCCAGCAGCTTGGACACAAACACTGAAGCTTTCTTT. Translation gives CASSLDTNTEAFF.